This T cell receptor (beta chain) is from a study of T cell changes during pregnancy in multiple sclerosis. TCRdb's copy holds only in-frame clones and misses some; the assay was immunoSEQ multiplex PCR. The sample shows 40,000 to 45,000 clones, 89% of them seen only once. With 0 bases removed from V and 0 bases from J, the gap between germline ends came to 8 bases. From germline, CDR1 is SNHLY and CDR2 FYNNEI. This CDR3 region has 15 residues. This TCR was recovered from a female donor with multiple sclerosis, enrolled in a pregnancy study. The chain couples TRBV2 to TRBJ1-2; D is possibly TRBD1 (5 bases). Sequencing used CD4+ T cells from peripheral blood mononuclear cells, obtained in the first trimester of pregnancy. The CDR3 bases are TGTGCCAGCAGTGAAGCGGGGGGGTCTAACTATGGCTACACCTTC. Translation gives CASSEAGGSNYGYTF. Together with reference TRBV2 and TRBJ1-2, the CDR3 gives the full variable domain: EPEVTQTPSHQVTQMGQEVILRCVPISNHLYFYWYRQILGQKVEFLVSFYNNEISEKSEIFDDQFSVERPDGSNFTLKIRSTKLEDSAMYFCASSEAGGSNYGYTFGSGTRLTVV.